A selection of T cell receptor beta chains follows, all from one sample in a study of T cells in Graves' hyperthyroidism and ophthalmopathy. TCRdb analysed the multiplex PCR reads with MiXCR anew, one entry per CDR3 protein. The data show around 340,000 distinct CDR3 sequences, 21% seen once. Sequenced: blood. The receptors stem from a woman in her forties or fifties with Graves' hyperthyroidism. CDR3s include the opening cysteine and the closing phenylalanine or tryptophan. A D gene is named only where the DNA matches it firmly. Rows give clone size only sometimes, using once, few, many, or a class for an expanded clone.

DNA | CDR3 | J | D | V | size
TGCAGTGCTAGAGAGTACAGGACTACCTACGAGCAGTACTTC | CSAREYRTTYEQYF | TRBJ2-7 | . | TRBV20-1 | many
TGTGCCAGCAGTGTTTACAGGGGCTCTGGAAACACCATATATTTT | CASSVYRGSGNTIYF | TRBJ1-3 | TRBD1 | TRBV2 | .
TGTGCCTGGAGTCGGGGGTTCCAAGAGACCCAGTACTTC | CAWSRGFQETQYF | TRBJ2-5 | . | TRBV30 | many
TGTGCCACCAGCAGACGACTAGCGGGGAGTTACGAGCAGTACTTC | CATSRRLAGSYEQYF | TRBJ2-7 | TRBD2 | TRBV15 | few
TGTGCCAGCAGCCAACAAACGGGACTAGCGGGAGGACGCACAGATACGCAGTATTTT | CASSQQTGLAGGRTDTQYF | TRBJ2-3 | TRBD2 | TRBV3-1 | many
TGTGCCAGCAGTTTACATAGGAACACTGAAGCTTTCTTT | CASSLHRNTEAFF | TRBJ1-1 | . | TRBV27 | many
TGCGCCAGCAGCTTAGGTCCCCCAGGGACTGAAGCTTTCTTT | CASSLGPPGTEAFF | TRBJ1-1 | . | TRBV5-1 | .
TGTGCCAGCTCACCACGGGAACTAGCGGGAGGGCCGGGTGAGCAGTTCTTC | CASSPRELAGGPGEQFF | TRBJ2-1 | TRBD2 | TRBV18 | many
TGTGCCAGCAGACCTTCGGCGGGGGGGCCGTGGGATACGCAGTATTTT | CASRPSAGGPWDTQYF | TRBJ2-3 | TRBD2 | TRBV12-3/TRBV12-4 | many
TGTGCCAGCAGAGGAGGGACAGGAGGGCAGCCCCAGCATTTT | CASRGGTGGQPQHF | TRBJ1-5 | TRBD1 | TRBV12-3/TRBV12-4 | many
TGTGCCTGGAGTGTACCAGGGACTGGGGCCAACGTCCTGACTTTC | CAWSVPGTGANVLTF | TRBJ2-6 | . | TRBV30 | many
TGCAGTGCTGGACTAGCGGGGGGGCCTGAAGATACGCAGTATTTT | CSAGLAGGPEDTQYF | TRBJ2-3 | TRBD2 | TRBV20-1 | .
TGTGCCAGCAGCCCCTTTACGCCGTACCAAGAGACCCAGTACTTC | CASSPFTPYQETQYF | TRBJ2-5 | . | TRBV3-1 | many
TGTGCCAGCAGCCAAGATTGGGGTAGCGGGGGGGCCATTGTCCATGAGCAGTTCTTC | CASSQDWGSGGAIVHEQFF | TRBJ2-1 | TRBD2 | TRBV3-1 | .
TGCGCCAGCAGCTTCCCGACCAAATCGGACCCCGAGGGAACTGGGGCCAACGTCCTGACTTTC | CASSFPTKSDPEGTGANVLTF | TRBJ2-6 | . | TRBV5-1 | .
TGTGCCAGCAGCTTGGGGGACCGCCTCTATGGCTACACCTTC | CASSLGDRLYGYTF | TRBJ1-2 | . | TRBV5-8 | few
TGTGCCAGCAGTGAAGAGGGCAGCTACTCTGGAAACACCATATATTTT | CASSEEGSYSGNTIYF | TRBJ1-3 | . | TRBV2 | .
TGTGCCATCAGTGATAGGGAGACCCAGTACTTC | CAISDRETQYF | TRBJ2-5 | . | TRBV10-3 | many
TGTGCCAGCAGTTCAGCGGGAGCAGGGAACAATGAGCAGTTCTTC | CASSSAGAGNNEQFF | TRBJ2-1 | TRBD2 | TRBV6-2/TRBV6-3 | many
TGTGCCACCCCAAGACCCGGACTAGCGATGGATGAGCAGTTCTTC | CATPRPGLAMDEQFF | TRBJ2-1 | TRBD2 | TRBV13 | many
TGTGCCAGCAGCTTACCAGGGTATTCACCCCTCCACTTT | CASSLPGYSPLHF | TRBJ1-6 | . | TRBV7-2 | few
TGTGCCAGTAGTTACGAAGGGTCGGGACAGGACAATTCACCCCTCCACTTT | CASSYEGSGQDNSPLHF | TRBJ1-6 | TRBD1 | TRBV6-5 | many
TGTGCCAGCAGCTTAGCGGACTACAATGAGCAGTTCTTC | CASSLADYNEQFF | TRBJ2-1 | . | TRBV7-9 | .
TGTGCCAGGTCCGGACAAGCGAACACTGAAGCTTTCTTT | CARSGQANTEAFF | TRBJ1-1 | . | TRBV2 | many
TGTGCCAGCAGTGAATTTAAGGGTGGGGCTTTCTTT | CASSEFKGGAFF | TRBJ1-1 | . | TRBV25-1 | .
TGTGCCAGCACCGGGGGGACAGCTAATTCACCCCTCCACTTT | CASTGGTANSPLHF | TRBJ1-6 | TRBD1 | TRBV6-1 | many
TGTGCCAGCAGTGACAACTCCTACGAGCAGTACTTC | CASSDNSYEQYF | TRBJ2-7 | . | TRBV6-1 | many
TGCGCCAGCAGCCCAGCCCAACTAGCGGGAGTTTCGACTGAGCAGTTCTTC | CASSPAQLAGVSTEQFF | TRBJ2-1 | TRBD2 | TRBV5-1 | many
TGTGCCACCAGTGATCTGGGACAGGGAAGGGGTACGCAGTATTTT | CATSDLGQGRGTQYF | TRBJ2-3 | TRBD1 | TRBV24-1 | many
TGTGCCAGCTACCGGGGTGGTGGTGTTGATACGCAGTATTTT | CASYRGGGVDTQYF | TRBJ2-3 | . | TRBV28 | many
TGTGCCAGCAGAGAAACAGGGACGCCTTACAATGAGCAGTTCTTC | CASRETGTPYNEQFF | TRBJ2-1 | . | TRBV11-2 | once
TGTGCCAGCAGACCTTGGACTAGCGGGGGCCCTGTAGATGAGCAGTTCTTC | CASRPWTSGGPVDEQFF | TRBJ2-1 | TRBD2 | TRBV2 | few
TGTGCCAGCACCCGTGGGCGGGACAGTGCTCTTTACGAGCAGTACTTC | CASTRGRDSALYEQYF | TRBJ2-7 | . | TRBV2 | many
TGTGCCAGCAGCCAACGAAGCGCGCGCAATGAGCAGTTCTTC | CASSQRSARNEQFF | TRBJ2-1 | . | TRBV3-1 | many
TGTGCCAGCAGTGGGACAGGGCCGGGTGGCTACACCTTC | CASSGTGPGGYTF | TRBJ1-2 | TRBD1 | TRBV28 | many
TGCAGTGCTAGTCTTGATGGGGGGGAGGGGACTGAAGCTTTCTTT | CSASLDGGEGTEAFF | TRBJ1-1 | . | TRBV20-1 | .
TGTGCCAGCAGCCGGACAGCAGACACTGAAGCTTTCTTT | CASSRTADTEAFF | TRBJ1-1 | . | TRBV7-9 | many
TGTGCCAGCAGTGTCGGAAACAGGGAAAATGAAAAACTGTTTTTT | CASSVGNRENEKLFF | TRBJ1-4 | . | TRBV2 | .
TGCGCCAGCAGCTTGGAGGCCTTAGGCACCGGGGAGCTGTTTTTT | CASSLEALGTGELFF | TRBJ2-2 | . | TRBV5-1 | many
TGCGCCAGCAGCTTAGGACAGCTCCTCTCTGGGGCCAACGTCCTGACTTTC | CASSLGQLLSGANVLTF | TRBJ2-6 | . | TRBV5-1 | .